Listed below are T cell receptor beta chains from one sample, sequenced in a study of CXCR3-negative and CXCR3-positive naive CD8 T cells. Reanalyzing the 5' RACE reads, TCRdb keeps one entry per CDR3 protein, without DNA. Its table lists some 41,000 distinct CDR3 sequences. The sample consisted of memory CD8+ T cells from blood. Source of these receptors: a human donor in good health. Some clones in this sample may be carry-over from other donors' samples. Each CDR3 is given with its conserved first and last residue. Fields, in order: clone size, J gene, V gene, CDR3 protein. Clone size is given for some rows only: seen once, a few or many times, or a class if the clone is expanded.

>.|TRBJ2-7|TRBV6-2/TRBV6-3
CASSTQGLHYEQYF
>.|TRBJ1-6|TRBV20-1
CSASSGTAYSSYNSPLHF
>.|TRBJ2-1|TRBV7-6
CASSLESGANNEQFF
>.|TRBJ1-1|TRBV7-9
CASSTKPTDMNTEAFF
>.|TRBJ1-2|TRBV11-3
CASSSGDAPNYGYTF
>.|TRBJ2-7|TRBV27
CASSLSGAYEQYF
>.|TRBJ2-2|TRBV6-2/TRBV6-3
CASSWTDTGELFF
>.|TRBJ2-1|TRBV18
CASSPPGGPGYNEQFF
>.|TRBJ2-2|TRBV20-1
CSAARGVTGELFF
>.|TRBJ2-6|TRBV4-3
CASSQDRVSGANVLTF
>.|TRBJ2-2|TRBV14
CASRATLFNTGELFF
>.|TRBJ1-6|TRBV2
CASSDQSGSSYNSPLHF
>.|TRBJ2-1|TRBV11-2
CASSLVGNDEQFF
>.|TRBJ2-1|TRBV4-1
CASSQDHPSEYNEQFF
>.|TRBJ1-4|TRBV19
CASSMTPGQVNEKLFF
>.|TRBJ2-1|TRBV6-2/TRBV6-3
CASSSSGRGDYNEQFF
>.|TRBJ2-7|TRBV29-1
CSGGTGDYEQYF
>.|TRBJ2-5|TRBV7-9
CASSSPVGGEQESQYF
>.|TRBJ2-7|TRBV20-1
CSASSLAGAGPYEQYF
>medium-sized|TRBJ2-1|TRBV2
CASSVDTRANEQFF
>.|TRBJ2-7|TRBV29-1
CSVDGTGGSYEQYF
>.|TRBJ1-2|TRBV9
CASSVGGATYGYTF
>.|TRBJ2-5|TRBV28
CASSDRPQETQYF
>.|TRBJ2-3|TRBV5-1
CGCSPTGDRVTDTQYF
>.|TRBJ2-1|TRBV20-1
CSAASGGGFNEQFF
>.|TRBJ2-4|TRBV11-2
CASSWDHGTAKNIQYF